Shown below are 15 T cell receptor beta chains from a single sample sequenced in a study of neurological immune-mediated disorders (dated by TCRdb to between 2018 and 2021). Library creation used 5' RACE. The reads were generated on an Illumina HiSeq 2500. In TCRdb, the public reads were trimmed at Q25 with fastp and aligned with MiXCR, with productive beta chains retained. Entries are consolidated by CDR3 protein sequence, retaining the most common genes and DNA. This sample comprises about 59,000 distinct CDR3 sequences, roughly 13% of them detected only once. Of the sample, about 10% falls within the top ten clones. Material for sequencing was PBMCs. These receptors were collected from an older woman with HTLV-1-associated myelopathy (HAM/TSP).

Many counts were recorded for this clonotype. The rearrangement links TRBV20-1 to TRBJ2-1, with TRBD2 matching over 10 bases. The CDR3 is 14 residues long. After removal of 5 bases from V and 0 bases from J, the junction contained 1 base not matched to a gene. Germline V gene sequence: CDR1 DFQATT, CDR2 SNEGSKA (reference sequence). CDR3 region: CSASSGSSYNEQFF. The CDR3 nucleotides are TGCAGTGCTTCTAGCGGGAGCTCCTACAATGAGCAGTTCTTC.

This clonotype was observed many times. This sequence joins TRBV27 and TRBJ2-1; 7 positions agree with TRBD1. The V gene's germline CDR1 is MNHEY and CDR2 SMNVEV (reference sequence). The V gene end was trimmed by 6 bases and the J gene end by 6 bases; junction bases not matched to a gene: 8. CDR3 length equals 14 residues. The CDR3 region is CASRDRVSSNEQFF. DNA for the CDR3: TGTGCCAGCAGAGACAGGGTTTCATCCAATGAGCAGTTCTTC.

This clonotype was counted many times. The rearrangement joins TRBV12-3 or TRBV12-4 to TRBJ2-1; 9 positions match TRBD2. The CDR3 consists of 15 residues. V lost 3 bases, J lost 9 bases, and 9 bases stayed unmatched. DNA for the CDR3: TGTGCCAGCAGTTTCGGAACTAGCGGGTTTACTGAGCAGTTCTTC. This sequence encodes CASSFGTSGFTEQFF.

This clonotype was picked up many times. The DNA for the CDR3 is TGCGCCAGCAGCTGGGGAGACTCACTCTCCTACGAGCAGTACTTC. Translated, it gives CASSWGDSLSYEQYF. This chain links TRBV5-1 with TRBJ2-7; D is possibly TRBD2 (5 bases). Germline V gene data show CDR1 as SGHRS and CDR2 as YFSETQ. V was shortened by 3 bases and J by 0 bases, with 13 bases between the two germline ends. CDR3 length: 15 amino acids.

This clonotype was seen repeatedly, ten times or more. The V call is TRBV2, the J call TRBJ2-3; D is uncertain. The CDR3 has 13 amino acids. The ends were cut back, 7 bases at V and 1 base at J, with 9 bases in the middle. The germline CDR1 and CDR2 sequences are SNHLY and FYNNEI. The CDR3 DNA follows: TGTGCCAGCAATCGTCAGGGCACAGATACGCAGTATTTT. As protein: CASNRQGTDTQYF. Complete variable domain (other parts from reference TRBV2 and TRBJ2-3): EPEVTQTPSHQVTQMGQEVILRCVPISNHLYFYWYRQILGQKVEFLVSFYNNEISEKSEIFDDQFSVERPDGSNFTLKIRSTKLEDSAMYFCASNRQGTDTQYFGPGTRLTVL.

This clonotype was recorded at least ten times. This chain links TRBV5-5 with TRBJ2-7, with a tentative D call TRBD2 (6 bases). V was cut by 1 base and J by 2 bases, with 13 bases left in between. This CDR3 is built from 15 residues. Germline values: CDR1 SGHKS, CDR2 YYEKEE (reference sequence). The CDR3 sequence: CASSLMGRTAYEQYF. The CDR3, as DNA: TGTGCCAGCAGCTTGATGGGGAGGACTGCCTACGAGCAGTACTTC. Supplemented by reference TRBV5-5 and TRBJ2-7, the full variable domain reads DAGVTQSPTHLIKTRGQQVTLRCSPISGHKSVSWYQQVLGQGPQFIFQYYEKEERGRGNFPDRFSARQFPNYSSELNVNALLLGDSALYLCASSLMGRTAYEQYFGPGTRLTVT.

This clonotype was seen at least ten times. The J gene is TRBJ2-5, the V gene TRBV6-5; 7 bases line up with TRBD2. Germline V CDR1 and CDR2: MNHEY, SVGAGI. With V trimmed by 8 bases and J by 5 bases, 8 bases remained unmatched. The CDR3 spans 13 residues. For the CDR3, the DNA is TGTGCCAGCTGGACGGGGGGTGCGGAGACCCAGTACTTC. Translating it yields CASWTGGAETQYF.

The chain recombines TRBV29-1 with TRBJ2-4, with 10 nucleotides matching TRBD1. The V gene end was trimmed by 5 bases and the J gene end by 2 bases; junction bases not matched to a gene: 12. Germline V gene lookup returns CDR1 SQVTM and CDR2 ANQGSEA. The CDR3 sequence is 17 residues long. CDR3 nucleotide sequence: TGCAGCGTTTTTGGGACAGGGGCTCTCGGGACCAAAAACATTCAGTACTTC. Translation gives CSVFGTGALGTKNIQYF.

In the case of this clonotype: The DNA is left out, because the CDR3 cannot be placed on it with certainty; the CDR3 is given as TCRdb lists it. The CDR3 loop is CASSFYICSARRLQWAEYF. The chain joins TRBV12-3 or TRBV12-4 to TRBJ2-7; the table's D call, TRBD1, has no DNA check behind it. 19 amino acids form the CDR3, both terminal residues included.

This clonotype was found many times. The rearrangement joins TRBV12-3 or TRBV12-4 to TRBJ2-3; D gene unclear. This CDR3 spans 13 amino acids. V lost 4 bases and J lost 5, with 10 bases in between. The CDR3 DNA sequence: TGTGCCAGCAGTTCGGATAGGATAGATACGCAGTATTTT. This encodes CASSSDRIDTQYF.

This clonotype was recorded many times. This chain connects TRBV20-1 to TRBJ1-6; 8 bases fit TRBD1. There are 14 residues in the CDR3. Germline CDR1 and CDR2: DFQATT and SNEGSKA (reference sequence). J lost 7 bases, V lost 1 base, and 3 bases had no gene match. CDR3 in amino acids: CSARGTGQNSPLHF. Here the CDR3 DNA reads TGCAGTGCTAGAGGGACAGGGCAAAATTCACCCCTCCACTTT.

This clonotype was observed at least ten times. V gene TRBV7-2 combines with J gene TRBJ2-7; tentatively, D is TRBD1 (5 bases). From germline, CDR1 is SGHTA and CDR2 FQGNSA. V gave up 1 base and J gave up 0 bases, with 10 bases separating them. The CDR3 is made up of 15 amino acids. The CDR3 region is CASSLGGYSSYEQYF. CDR3 coding DNA: TGTGCCAGCAGCTTAGGGGGCTACAGCTCCTACGAGCAGTACTTC.

This clonotype was recorded once. This chain uses TRBV6-6 with TRBJ1-5; 8 nucleotides agree with TRBD1. Trimming cost V 4 bases and J 2 bases; bases outside gene matches: 10. This CDR3 spans 17 amino acids. Germline lookup yields CDR1 MNHNY and CDR2 SVGAGI (reference sequence). This CDR3 reads CASSSATGEWGNQPQHF. The CDR3 bases are TGTGCCAGCAGTTCCGCGACAGGGGAGTGGGGCAATCAGCCCCAGCATTTT.

Note on this clonotype: This likely comes from a read error, as the CDR3 has no conserved phenylalanine or tryptophan at its end. The J gene is TRBJ2-1, the V gene TRBV5-1; the match to TRBD2 covers 8 bases. CDR3 size: 15 residues. Germline lookup yields CDR1 SGHRS and CDR2 YFSETQ. DNA of the CDR3: TGCACCAGCAGCTACGCGTGGAACGGGAGGGATGAGCAGTTCCTC. Its protein is CTSSYAWNGRDEQFL.

This clonotype was recorded many times. J is TRBJ2-1 and V is TRBV5-1, with 9 bases lining up with TRBD2. V lost 4 bases, J lost 3 bases, and 8 bases stayed unmatched. The CDR3 is 16 amino acids. The germline V gene has CDR1 SGHRS and CDR2 YFSETQ. Here the CDR3 reads CASSPTSGGIYNEQFF. The CDR3 DNA sequence: TGCGCCAGCAGCCCCACCAGCGGGGGGATCTACAATGAGCAGTTCTTC.